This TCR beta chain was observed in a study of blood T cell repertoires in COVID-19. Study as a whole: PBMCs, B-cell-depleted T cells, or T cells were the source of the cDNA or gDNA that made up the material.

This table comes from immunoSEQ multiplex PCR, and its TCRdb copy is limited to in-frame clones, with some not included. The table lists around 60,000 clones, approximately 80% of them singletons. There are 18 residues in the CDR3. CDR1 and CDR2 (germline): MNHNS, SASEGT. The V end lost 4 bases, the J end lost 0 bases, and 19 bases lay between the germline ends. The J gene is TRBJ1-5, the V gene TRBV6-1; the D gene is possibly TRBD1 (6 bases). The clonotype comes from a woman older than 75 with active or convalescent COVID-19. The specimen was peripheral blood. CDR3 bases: TGTGCCAGCAGTGGGGGGCGCAATATGATTAATAGCAATCAGCCCCAGCATTTT. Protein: CASSGGRNMINSNQPQHF.